This record covers a single T cell receptor beta chain. V was pared by 0 bases and J by 9 bases, with 12 bases between. The CDR3 has 13 residues. CDR1 is SGHDT and CDR2 is YYEEEE in the germline V gene. The data originate from a study of early stage breast cancer tumors. Here immunoSEQ multiplex PCR was the method, and the copy in TCRdb shows in-frame clones only, minus some. The sample carries some 28,000 clones, about 80% recorded once. Sequenced input: blood. The chain has TRBV5-6 and TRBJ1-2; D remains ambiguous. The sequence derives from a person in their sixties with breast cancer. Here the CDR3 DNA reads TGTGCCAGCAGCTTGGCCCGGGGAATGAGCTACACCTTC. This gives the protein CASSLARGMSYTF.